A single sample is the source of the 10 T cell receptor beta chains below, sequenced in a study of blood T cells in healthy people across ages. Alongside a J-beta primer mix, a sample-barcoded 5' primer served in a second PCR lasting roughly 7 to 11 cycles. MiXCR, run by TCRdb on the 5' RACE reads, gives a single entry per CDR3 protein. Of about 690,000 distinct CDR3 sequences listed, about 43% are singletons. The sequenced sample consisted of blood. The receptors stem from a man older than 75 in good health.

The chain recombines TRBV5-1 with TRBJ2-7; perhaps TRBD2 as D (5 bases). Germline V lookup: CDR1 SGHRS, CDR2 YFSETQ. This CDR3 contains 15 residues. Trimming stripped 4 bases from V and 0 bases from J, with 14 bases between. The CDR3 here is CASSQEAWSSYEQYF. In nucleotides, the CDR3 is TGCGCCAGCAGCCAGGAGGCATGGAGCTCCTACGAGCAGTACTTC.

The table lists this clonotype with a few counts. The CDR3 spells CASSPGLTGEQFF. The CDR3 DNA reads TGTGCCAGCAGCCCGGGACTTACGGGGGAGCAGTTCTTC. J is TRBJ2-1 and V is TRBV7-2; TRBD2 is a possible D gene (6 bases). Germline CDR1 SGHTA, CDR2 FQGNSA. V was pared by 5 bases and J by 10 bases, with 15 bases between. The CDR3 is 13 amino acids.

Comment on this clonotype: A much larger clone sits a single nucleotide away, making a read error possible. The chain has TRBV5-5 and TRBJ1-4; TRBD1 is a possible D gene (5 bases). This CDR3 contains 16 residues. Germline V CDR1 and CDR2: SGHKS, YYEKEE (reference sequence). Trimming stripped 4 bases from V and 7 bases from J, with 20 bases between. CDR3 loop: CASSPGLRAGPEKLFF. In DNA, the CDR3 is TGTGCCAGCAGCCCGGGGTTGAGGGCAGGGCCTGAAAAACTGTTTTTT.

The V call is TRBV20-1, the J call TRBJ2-7; 13 nucleotides align to TRBD2. The CDR3 has 16 residues. V was pared by 1 base and J by 4 bases, with 7 bases of the junction left unmatched. Looked up from germline, CDR1 is DFQATT and CDR2 is SNEGSKA (reference sequence). CDR3 in amino acids: CSARGTSGGPRYEQYF. The CDR3 coding sequence is TGCAGTGCTAGAGGGACTAGCGGGGGCCCTCGATACGAGCAGTACTTC.

V is TRBV20-1 and J is TRBJ2-4; 8 bases line up with TRBD2. Germline V CDR1 and CDR2: DFQATT, SNEGSKA (reference sequence). The CDR3 covers 14 residues. V trimming: 7 bases; J trimming: 2 bases; junction bases outside the gene matches: 7. CDR3: CSVLGGATKNIQYF. The CDR3 DNA follows: TGCAGTGTCCTCGGGGGGGCGACCAAAAACATTCAGTACTTC.

This clonotype has just a few counts. The DNA of the CDR3 is TGTGCCAGCAGGAGGGGCAGAGGGAATGAAAAACTGTTTTTT. Translating gives CASRRGRGNEKLFF. The chain is built from TRBV12-3 or TRBV12-4 and TRBJ1-4, with D maybe TRBD1 (5 bases). V was pared by 6 bases and J by 5 bases, with 13 bases between. The CDR3 has 14 residues.

The chain recombines TRBV5-1 with TRBJ2-7; 10 bases match TRBD2. The last part of the DNA fits TRBJ2-5 better; the J call may be wrong. The CDR3 has 15 residues. The germline gives CDR1 SGHRS, CDR2 YFSETQ. CDR3 DNA: TGCGCCAGCTCTGGGGCTAGCGGGAGTGCAGAGACCCAGTACTTC. Translated, it gives CASSGASGSAETQYF.

This chain uses TRBV6-2 or TRBV6-3 with TRBJ2-3; tentatively, D is TRBD1 (6 bases). Germline V gives CDR1 MNHEY, CDR2 SVGEGT. Trimming cost V 3 bases and J 6 bases, with 13 bases left between them. CDR3 length: 14 residues. As DNA, the CDR3 is TGTGCCAGCAGTTATCGAGGGGGATGGGATACGCAGTATTTT. Its translation: CASSYRGGWDTQYF.

There are many counts of this clonotype. The V and J genes are TRBV29-1 and TRBJ2-5; 10 nucleotides line up with TRBD1. V trimming: 4 bases; J trimming: 4 bases; junction bases outside the gene matches: 6. The CDR3 runs 14 residues. Germline V CDR1 and CDR2: SQVTM, ANQGSEA. In nucleotides, the CDR3 is TGCAGCGTTGTTGGTGGGACAGGGGTAGAGACCCAGTACTTC. Amino acids: CSVVGGTGVETQYF. Supplemented by reference TRBV29-1 and TRBJ2-5, the full variable domain reads SAVISQKPSRDICQRGTSLTIQCQVDSQVTMMFWYRQQPGQSLTLIATANQGSEATYESGFVIDKFPISRPNLTFSTLTVSNMSPEDSSIYLCSVVGGTGVETQYFGPGTRLLVL.

J is TRBJ1-2 and V is TRBV7-2; D might be TRBD1 (5 bases). Trimming cost V 6 bases and J 0 bases, with 11 bases left between them. The CDR3 runs to 14 residues. Germline lookup yields CDR1 SGHTA and CDR2 FQGNSA. CDR3 sequence: CASSPDNSNYGYTF. The CDR3 region has the DNA TGTGCCAGCAGTCCGGACAACTCTAACTATGGCTACACCTTC.